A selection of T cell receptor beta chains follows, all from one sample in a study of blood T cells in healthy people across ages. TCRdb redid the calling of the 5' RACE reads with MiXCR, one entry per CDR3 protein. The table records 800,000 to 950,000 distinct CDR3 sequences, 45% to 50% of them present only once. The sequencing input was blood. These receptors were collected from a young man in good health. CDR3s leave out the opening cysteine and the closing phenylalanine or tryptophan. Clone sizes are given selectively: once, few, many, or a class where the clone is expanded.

ASASTSGGPYEQY,once,TRBJ2-7,TRBV5-1
SAFIPGHSYNEQF,-,TRBJ2-1,TRBV20-1
ATSSGNQPQH,once,TRBJ1-5,TRBV15
ASSLTPTGDTEAF,few,TRBJ1-1,TRBV7-8
ASSVQENQPQH,many,TRBJ1-5,TRBV27
ASSRTSPNSYEQY,-,TRBJ2-7,TRBV2
ASSPTLGGGVTDTQY,-,TRBJ2-3,TRBV4-1
ASSLVGIGYEQF,once,TRBJ2-1,TRBV7-2
SARDPGAQQPQH,-,TRBJ1-5,TRBV20-1
ASSIQADTQY,-,TRBJ2-3,TRBV12-3/TRBV12-4
ASSLTAGLNTGELF,-,TRBJ2-2,TRBV7-3
ASKAYSTDTQY,-,TRBJ2-3,TRBV7-2
ASAAGARTSYNEQF,-,TRBJ2-1,TRBV21-1
SVEGLVNSYEQY,few,TRBJ2-7,TRBV29-1
ASSAGQGDQETQY,-,TRBJ2-5,TRBV11-1
AWSVPDRTFFTNYGYT,-,TRBJ1-2,TRBV30
ASSEEVGYT,-,TRBJ1-2,TRBV2
ATSRVDNEQF,-,TRBJ2-1,TRBV15
ASSDFPKETQY,-,TRBJ2-5,TRBV6-5
SARRDGNQPQH,few,TRBJ1-5,TRBV20-1
SVEIWQGVQETQY,-,TRBJ2-5,TRBV29-1
SARGDRGIQETLY,-,TRBJ2-5,TRBV20-1